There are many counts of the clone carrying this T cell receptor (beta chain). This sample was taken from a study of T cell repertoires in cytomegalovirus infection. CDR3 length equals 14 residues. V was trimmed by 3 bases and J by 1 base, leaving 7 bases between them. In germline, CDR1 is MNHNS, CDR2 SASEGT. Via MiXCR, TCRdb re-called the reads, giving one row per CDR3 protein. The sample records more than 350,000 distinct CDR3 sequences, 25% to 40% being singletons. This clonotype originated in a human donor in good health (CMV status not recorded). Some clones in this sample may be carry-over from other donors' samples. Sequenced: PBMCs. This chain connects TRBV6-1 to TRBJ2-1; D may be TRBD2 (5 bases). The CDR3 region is CASSDRTSYNEQFF. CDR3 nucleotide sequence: TGTGCCAGCAGTGACAGGACTTCCTACAATGAGCAGTTCTTC.